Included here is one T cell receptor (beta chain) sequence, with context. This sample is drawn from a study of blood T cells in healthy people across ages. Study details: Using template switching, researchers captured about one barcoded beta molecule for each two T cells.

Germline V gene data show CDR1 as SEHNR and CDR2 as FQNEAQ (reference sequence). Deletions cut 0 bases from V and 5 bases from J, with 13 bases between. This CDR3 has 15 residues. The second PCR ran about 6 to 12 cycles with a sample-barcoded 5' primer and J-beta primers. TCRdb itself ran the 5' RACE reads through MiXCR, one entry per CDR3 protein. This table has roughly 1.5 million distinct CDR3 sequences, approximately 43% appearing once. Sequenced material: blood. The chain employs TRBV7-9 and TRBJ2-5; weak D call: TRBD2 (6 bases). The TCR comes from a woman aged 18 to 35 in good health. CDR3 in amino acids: CASSLAGLTKETQYF. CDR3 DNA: TGTGCCAGCAGCTTAGCGGGACTGACAAAGGAGACCCAGTACTTC.